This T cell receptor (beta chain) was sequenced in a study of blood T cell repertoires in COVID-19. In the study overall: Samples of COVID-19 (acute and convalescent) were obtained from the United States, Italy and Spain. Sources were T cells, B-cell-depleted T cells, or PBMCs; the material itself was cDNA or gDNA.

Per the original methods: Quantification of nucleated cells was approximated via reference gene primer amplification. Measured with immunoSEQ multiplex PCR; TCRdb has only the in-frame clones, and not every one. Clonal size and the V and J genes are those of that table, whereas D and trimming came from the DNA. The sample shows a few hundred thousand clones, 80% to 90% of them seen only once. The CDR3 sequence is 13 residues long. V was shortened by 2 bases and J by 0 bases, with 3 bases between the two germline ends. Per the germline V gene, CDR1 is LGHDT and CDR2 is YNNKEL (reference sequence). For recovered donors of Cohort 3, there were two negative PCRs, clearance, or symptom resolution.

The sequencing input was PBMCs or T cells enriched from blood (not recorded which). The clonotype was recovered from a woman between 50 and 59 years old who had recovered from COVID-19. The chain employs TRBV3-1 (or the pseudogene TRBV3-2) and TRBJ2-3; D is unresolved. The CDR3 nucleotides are TGTGCCAGCAGCCAACGGAGCACAGATACGCAGTATTTT. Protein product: CASSQRSTDTQYF.